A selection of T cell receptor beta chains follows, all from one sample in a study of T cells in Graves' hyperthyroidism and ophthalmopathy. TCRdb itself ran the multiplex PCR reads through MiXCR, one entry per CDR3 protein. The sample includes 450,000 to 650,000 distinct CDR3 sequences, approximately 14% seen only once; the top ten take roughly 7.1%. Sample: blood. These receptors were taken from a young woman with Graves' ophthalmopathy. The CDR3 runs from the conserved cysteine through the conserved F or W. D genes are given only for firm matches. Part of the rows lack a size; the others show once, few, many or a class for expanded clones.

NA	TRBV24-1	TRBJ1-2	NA	CVTSESFTGNYGYTF	TGTGTCACCAGTGAATCCTTCACAGGGAACTATGGCTACACCTTC
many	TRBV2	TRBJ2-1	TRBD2	CARDLAGAYNEQFF	TGTGCCAGGGACCTAGCGGGAGCCTACAATGAGCAGTTCTTC
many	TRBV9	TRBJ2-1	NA	CASTSRASYNEQFF	TGTGCCAGCACCAGCAGGGCATCCTACAATGAGCAGTTCTTC
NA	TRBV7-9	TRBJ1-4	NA	CASKGVATNEKLFF	TGTGCCAGCAAAGGAGTTGCAACTAATGAAAAACTGTTTTTT
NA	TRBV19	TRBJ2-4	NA	CASRSLGADIQYF	TGTGCCAGTAGATCCCTAGGGGCTGACATTCAGTACTTC
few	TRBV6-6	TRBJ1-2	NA	CASSYLLPREGPPGGYGYTF	TGTGCCAGCAGTTACTTACTTCCTAGAGAGGGACCGCCAGGAGGGTATGGCTACACCTTC
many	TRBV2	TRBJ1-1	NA	CASSNRPSGAFF	TGTGCCAGCAGCAACAGACCCAGTGGAGCTTTCTTT
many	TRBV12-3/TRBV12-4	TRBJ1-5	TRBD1	CASSPADRVGNQPQHF	TGTGCCAGCAGCCCGGCGGACAGGGTCGGCAATCAGCCCCAGCATTTT
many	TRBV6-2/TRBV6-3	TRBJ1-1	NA	CASSYSWQGEAFF	TGTGCCAGCAGTTACTCTTGGCAGGGAGAAGCTTTCTTT
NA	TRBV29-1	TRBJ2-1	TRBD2	CSADAWTSGSYEQFF	TGCAGCGCCGACGCGTGGACTAGCGGGAGTTATGAGCAGTTCTTC
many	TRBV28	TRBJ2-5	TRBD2	CASSQGTSGRKGQETQYF	TGTGCCAGCAGCCAAGGGACTAGCGGGAGGAAGGGGCAAGAGACCCAGTACTTC
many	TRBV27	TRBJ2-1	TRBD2	CASSSPGLELVGEQFF	TGTGCCAGCAGTTCGCCGGGACTAGAGCTAGTAGGGGAGCAGTTCTTC
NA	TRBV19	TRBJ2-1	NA	CASTPSLSSYNEQFF	TGTGCCAGTACCCCTAGCTTAAGCTCCTACAATGAGCAGTTCTTC
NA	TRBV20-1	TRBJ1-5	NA	CSALNSWSRGRSNQPQHF	TGCAGTGCTCTGAACTCCTGGTCCCGAGGGAGAAGTAATCAGCCCCAGCATTTT
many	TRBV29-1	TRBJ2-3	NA	CSVDGSSDTQYF	TGCAGCGTTGACGGATCGTCAGATACGCAGTATTTT
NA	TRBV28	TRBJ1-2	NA	CASSSSGGIYGYTF	TGTGCCAGCAGTTCGTCTGGAGGGATCTATGGCTACACCTTC
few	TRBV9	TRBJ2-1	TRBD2	CASNPAGDSYNEQFF	TGTGCCAGCAACCCCGCGGGGGACTCCTACAATGAGCAGTTCTTC
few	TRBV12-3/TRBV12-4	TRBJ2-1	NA	CASTLNEQFF	TGTGCCAGTACCCTGAATGAGCAGTTCTTC
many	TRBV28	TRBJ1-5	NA	CASTSAVYSNQPQHF	TGTGCCAGCACCTCGGCGGTATATAGCAATCAGCCCCAGCATTTT
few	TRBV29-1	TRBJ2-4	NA	CSVWFWVGKNIQYF	TGCAGCGTTTGGTTCTGGGTTGGTAAAAACATTCAGTACTTC
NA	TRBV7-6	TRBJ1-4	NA	CASGREGSTNEKLFF	TGTGCCAGCGGCAGGGAGGGGTCAACTAATGAAAAACTGTTTTTT
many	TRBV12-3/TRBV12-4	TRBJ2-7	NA	CASSLAPGYEQYF	TGTGCCAGCAGTTTAGCGCCAGGCTACGAGCAGTACTTC
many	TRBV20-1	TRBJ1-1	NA	CSASRGDGDTEAFF	TGCAGTGCTAGCAGGGGTGACGGGGACACTGAAGCTTTCTTT
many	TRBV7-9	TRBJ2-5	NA	CASSRPPERQVVETQYF	TGTGCCAGCAGCCGACCTCCTGAGCGGCAGGTAGTAGAGACCCAGTACTTC
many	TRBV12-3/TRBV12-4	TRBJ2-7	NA	CASSWGKAYEQYF	TGTGCCAGCAGTTGGGGGAAAGCCTACGAGCAGTACTTC
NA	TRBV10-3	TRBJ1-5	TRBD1	CAIREGTGASNQPQHF	TGTGCCATCAGGGAAGGGACAGGGGCAAGCAATCAGCCCCAGCATTTT
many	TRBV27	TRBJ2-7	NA	CASSLYRASYEQYF	TGTGCCAGCAGTTTATACAGGGCCTCCTACGAGCAGTACTTC
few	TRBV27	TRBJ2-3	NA	CASSPRRNTDTQYF	TGTGCCAGCAGTCCCCGACGGAACACAGATACGCAGTATTTT
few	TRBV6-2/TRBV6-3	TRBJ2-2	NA	CASSYSIADTGELFF	TGTGCCAGCAGTTACTCGATTGCCGACACCGGGGAGCTGTTTTTT
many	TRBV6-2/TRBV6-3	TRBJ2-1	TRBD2	CASSYSARGGRSGSNEQFF	TGTGCCAGCAGTTACTCCGCCCGGGGCGGGAGGTCCGGGTCTAATGAGCAGTTCTTC
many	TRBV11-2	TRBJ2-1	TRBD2	CASSLELARLISYNEQFF	TGTGCCAGCAGCTTAGAACTAGCGCGACTGATCTCCTACAATGAGCAGTTCTTC
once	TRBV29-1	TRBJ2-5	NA	CSVEDQGGGETQYF	TGCAGCGTTGAGGATCAGGGAGGGGGGGAGACCCAGTACTTC
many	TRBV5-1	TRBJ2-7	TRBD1	CASSLAGQGREQYF	TGCGCCAGCAGCTTGGCCGGACAGGGGCGCGAGCAGTACTTC
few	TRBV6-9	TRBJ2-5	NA	CASSYSSARALETQYF	TGTGCCAGCAGTTATTCTAGCGCCAGGGCCTTGGAGACCCAGTACTTC
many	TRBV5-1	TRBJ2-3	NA	CASSLGGGLSTDTQYF	TGCGCCAGCAGCTTGGGGGGCGGTTTAAGCACAGATACGCAGTATTTT
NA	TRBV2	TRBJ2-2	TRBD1	CASTGGTGRAGELFF	TGTGCCAGCACCGGAGGGACAGGGAGAGCCGGGGAGCTGTTTTTT
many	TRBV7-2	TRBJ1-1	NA	CASSLWGGRAEAFF	TGTGCCAGCAGCTTATGGGGGGGCCGGGCTGAAGCTTTCTTT
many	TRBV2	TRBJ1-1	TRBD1	CASMRGLGTEAFF	TGTGCCAGCATGAGGGGGCTAGGTACTGAAGCTTTCTTT
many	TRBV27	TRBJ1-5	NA	CASSLSQPLSNQPQHF	TGTGCCAGCAGTTTATCCCAACCCCTTAGCAATCAGCCCCAGCATTTT
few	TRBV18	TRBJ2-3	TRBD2	CASSRSGITDTQYF	TGTGCCAGCTCACGGAGCGGGATCACAGATACGCAGTATTTT
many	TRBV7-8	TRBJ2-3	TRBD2	CASSDFLAGVTDTQYF	TGTGCCAGCAGCGACTTTCTAGCGGGAGTCACAGATACGCAGTATTTT
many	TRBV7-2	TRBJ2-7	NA	CASSTDRTYEQYF	TGTGCCAGCAGCACGGACCGAACCTACGAGCAGTACTTC
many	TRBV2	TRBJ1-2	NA	CASSEGGQPRHGYTF	TGTGCCAGCAGTGAAGGCGGACAGCCGAGGCATGGCTACACCTTC
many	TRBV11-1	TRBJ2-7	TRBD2	CASSPRTSDSYEQYF	TGTGCCAGCAGCCCCCGGACTAGCGACTCCTACGAGCAGTACTTC
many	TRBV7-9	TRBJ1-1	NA	CASRPPQGTTNTEAFF	TGTGCCAGCAGACCCCCCCAGGGGACTACGAACACTGAAGCTTTCTTT
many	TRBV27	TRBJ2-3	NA	CASTTTYTDTQYF	TGTGCCAGCACCACCACCTACACAGATACGCAGTATTTT
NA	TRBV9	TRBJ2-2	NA	CASSVVGGSNTGELFF	TGTGCCAGCAGCGTAGTGGGGGGCTCGAACACCGGGGAGCTGTTTTTT
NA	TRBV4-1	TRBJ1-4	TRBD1	CASSRGTGGANEKLFF	TGCGCCAGCAGCCGAGGGACAGGGGGTGCTAATGAAAAACTGTTTTTT
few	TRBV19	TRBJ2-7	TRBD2	CASSIDGASGTTSYEQYF	TGTGCCAGTAGTATAGATGGGGCTAGCGGGACTACTTCCTACGAGCAGTACTTC
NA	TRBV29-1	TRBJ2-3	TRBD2	CSVEGTLAGVLSDTQYF	TGCAGCGTTGAAGGGACACTAGCGGGAGTACTGTCAGATACGCAGTATTTT
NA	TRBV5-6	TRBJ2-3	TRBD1	CASSQGALGSDTQYF	TGTGCCAGCAGCCAGGGGGCCCTAGGGTCAGATACGCAGTATTTT